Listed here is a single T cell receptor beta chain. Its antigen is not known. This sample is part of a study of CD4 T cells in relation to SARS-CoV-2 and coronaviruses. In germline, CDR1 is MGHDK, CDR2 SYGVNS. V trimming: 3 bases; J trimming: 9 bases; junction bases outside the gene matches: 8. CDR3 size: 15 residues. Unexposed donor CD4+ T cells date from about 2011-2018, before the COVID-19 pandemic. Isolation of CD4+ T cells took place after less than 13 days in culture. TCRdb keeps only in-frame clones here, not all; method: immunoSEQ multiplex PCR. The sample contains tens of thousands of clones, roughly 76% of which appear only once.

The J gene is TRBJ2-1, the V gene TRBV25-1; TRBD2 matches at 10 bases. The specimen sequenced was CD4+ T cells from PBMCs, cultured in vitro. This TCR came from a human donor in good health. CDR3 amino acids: CASSDRTSGKFEQFF. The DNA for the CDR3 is TGTGCCAGCAGTGACCGAACTAGCGGGAAATTTGAGCAGTTCTTC.